This paragraph reports one T cell receptor (beta chain). Its antigen is still unknown. Mismatch with germline at one junction end may stem from a read error. CDR3 length: 13 amino acids. Germline V gene data show CDR1 as MGHDK and CDR2 as SYGVNS. Stable disease denoted Graves' hyperthyroidism without ophthalmopathy progression within 18 months. Exclusion of a patient resulted from uncontrolled infection, other autoimmune disease, pregnancy or lactation. These data come from a study of T cells in Graves' hyperthyroidism and ophthalmopathy. The CDR3 regions of TCR beta were amplified from RNA transcripts. The study used the HTBI primer set for a first-round RT-PCR of the TCR CDR3. TCRdb reprocessed the multiplex PCR reads via MiXCR and lists one record per CDR3 protein. The sample lists 800,000 or so distinct CDR3 sequences, roughly 37% occurring once. Study-level results: Among thyroid clonotypes expanded above 0.001, most also appeared in blood. Model-based prediction identified ophthalmopathy a median 6.5 months prior to its onset.

V usage is TRBV25-1 and J usage is TRBJ1-2, with D hard to call. The sequence was collected from a man aged 18 to 30 with Graves' hyperthyroidism. Sequencing was done on a sample of blood. The CDR3 DNA reads TGTGCTAGCAGCTTGGACTGGATGTACGACTACACCTTC. It yields the protein CASSLDWMYDYTF.